Listed below are T cell receptor beta chains from one sample, sequenced in a study of blood T cell repertoires in COVID-19. Assay: immunoSEQ multiplex PCR; the TCRdb copy retains only in-frame clones and omits some. The data hold around 250,000 clones, with around four fifths observed a single time. The sample taken for sequencing was peripheral blood. The receptors originated from a man in his sixties who had recovered from COVID-19. The CDR3 runs from the conserved cysteine through the conserved F or W. D genes are given only for firm matches. Some rows mark clone size as missing; the rest say once, few, many or name a class of expanded clone.

v_call	j_call	clone_size	d_call	cdr3_nt	cdr3_aa
TRBV19	TRBJ1-1	.	.	TGTGCCAGTATGGGTGGAGAGGTGAACACTGAAGCTTTCTTT	CASMGGEVNTEAFF
TRBV7-3	TRBJ2-3	.	.	TGTGCCAGCAGCTTACTAGGGGCAGATACGCAGTATTTT	CASSLLGADTQYF
TRBV24-1	TRBJ2-1	.	TRBD2	TGTGCCACCAGTGATGCTACTTGGCGGGGGGCATCGTACAATGAGCAGTTCTTC	CATSDATWRGASYNEQFF
TRBV7-2	TRBJ2-1	.	TRBD2	TGTGCCAGCAGCTTTACCCGGACTAGCAGCGGTGAGCAGTTCTTC	CASSFTRTSSGEQFF
TRBV5-1	TRBJ1-2	.	.	TGCGCCAGCAGCTTGGGGCAGGGTAGAGGCTACACCTTC	CASSLGQGRGYTF
TRBV19	TRBJ1-1	.	TRBD1	TGTGCCGCGAAGGGACAGGGAGGTTCCACTGAAGCTTTCTTT	CAAKGQGGSTEAFF
TRBV18	TRBJ2-5	.	.	TGTGCCAGCTCACTGCTCTCGACAGGAACCGAGTCCCAGTACTTC	CASSLLSTGTESQYF
TRBV19	TRBJ1-5	.	.	TGTGCCAGTAGCTATAGGGCGGGGCCTTATAGCAATCAGCCCCAGCATTTT	CASSYRAGPYSNQPQHF
TRBV5-4	TRBJ1-5	.	TRBD1	TGTGCCAGCAGCGGGGACAGAGATCAGCCCCAGCATTTT	CASSGDRDQPQHF
TRBV7-8	TRBJ2-3	.	.	TGTGCCAGCAGCCGGGGAGAGGCGCAGTATTTT	CASSRGEAQYF
TRBV7-9	TRBJ2-3	.	.	TGTGCCAGCAGCCCCCGCGGGGATACGCAGTATTTT	CASSPRGDTQYF
TRBV6-2/TRBV6-3	TRBJ2-1	.	.	TGTGCCAGCAGTTACTTAAGCAGGAACCCTGAGCAGTTCTTC	CASSYLSRNPEQFF
TRBV4-2	TRBJ2-1	.	TRBD2	TGTGCCAGCAGCCAAGATCGAGGCGGGAGGCGGCGGAATGAGCAGTTCTTC	CASSQDRGGRRRNEQFF
TRBV5-4	TRBJ2-3	.	TRBD2	TGTGCCAGCAGCTTGTCAGCGGGGGCCTTCACAGATACGCAGTATTTT	CASSLSAGAFTDTQYF
TRBV2	TRBJ2-1	.	.	TGTGCCAGCAGTGAAGTAGGGGGGACAGTTACCTCCTACAATGAGCAGTTCTTC	CASSEVGGTVTSYNEQFF
TRBV7-2	TRBJ1-4	.	TRBD1	TGTGCCAGCAGCTCCCCGACAGGGATCGGTGAAAAACTGTTTTTT	CASSSPTGIGEKLFF
TRBV6-6	TRBJ2-3	.	.	TGTGCCAGCAGACGCGATTTAGATACGCAGTATTTT	CASRRDLDTQYF
TRBV3-1/TRBV3-2	TRBJ1-4	.	TRBD1	TGTGCCAGCAGCCTAAGACAGGGGTCTAATGAAAAACTGTTTTTT	CASSLRQGSNEKLFF
TRBV10-1	TRBJ2-7	few	.	TGCGCCAGCAGTGACAGCGGGCTCTCCTACGAGCAGTACTTC	CASSDSGLSYEQYF
TRBV10-2	TRBJ2-7	.	.	TGCGCCAGCACCCCCAGCGGCCGCTCCTACGAGCAGTACTTC	CASTPSGRSYEQYF
TRBV6-4	TRBJ1-4	.	.	TGTGCCAGCAGTGAAAGGGGGGGCGAAAAACTGTTTTTT	CASSERGGEKLFF
TRBV5-1	TRBJ2-7	.	TRBD1	TGCGCCAGCAGCTTGGACAACAGGGGAACTCCCATGGATTACGAGCAGTACTTC	CASSLDNRGTPMDYEQYF
TRBV12-5	TRBJ1-1	.	.	TGTGCTAGTGGTTTGTACGCTGGACTGGAAGCTTTCTTT	CASGLYAGLEAFF
TRBV5-1	TRBJ2-1	.	TRBD2	TGCGCCAGCAGCTTAATAGCGGGTAGCTCCTACAATGAGCAGTTCTTC	CASSLIAGSSYNEQFF
TRBV7-8	TRBJ1-5	.	.	TGTGCCAGCAGTGGGGCGGGGGGGCCTAAGAATCAGCCCCAGCATTTT	CASSGAGGPKNQPQHF
TRBV6-1	TRBJ2-2	.	TRBD1	TGTGCCAGCAGTGCGTTGGGGACAGCGAACACCGGGGAGCTGTTTTTT	CASSALGTANTGELFF
TRBV11-2	TRBJ2-1	.	TRBD2	TGTGCCAGCAGCTCCTTAGGACTAGCGTCGTATGAGCAGTTCTTC	CASSSLGLASYEQFF
TRBV30	TRBJ2-3	.	.	TGTGCCTGGAGCGAGATCGGGACTCTCACAGATACGCAGTATTTT	CAWSEIGTLTDTQYF
TRBV3-1/TRBV3-2	TRBJ1-3	.	TRBD1	TGTGCCAGCACCCCGACAGGGACTGGAAACACCATATATTTT	CASTPTGTGNTIYF
TRBV28	TRBJ2-7	.	TRBD2	TGTGCCAGCTCGGGGGGGTGGTACGAGCAGTACTTC	CASSGGWYEQYF
TRBV7-2	TRBJ2-7	.	TRBD2	TGTGCCAGCAGGGCTCTAGCGGGGGTCCACTACGAGCAGTACTTC	CASRALAGVHYEQYF
TRBV27	TRBJ2-3	.	.	TGTGCCAGCAGTTTATTCCAACGGGCAGATACGCAGTATTTT	CASSLFQRADTQYF
TRBV3-1/TRBV3-2	TRBJ1-4	once	TRBD1	TGTGCCAGCAGCCTTACAGGGGCAACTAATGAAAAACTGTTTTTT	CASSLTGATNEKLFF
TRBV27	TRBJ1-2	.	.	TGTGCCAGCAGTTTGGGAACAGGAAACTATGGCTACACCTTC	CASSLGTGNYGYTF
TRBV7-9	TRBJ2-4	.	.	TGTGCCAGCAGCTCTGGCCAGGTGTTAGCCAAAAACATTCAGTACTTC	CASSSGQVLAKNIQYF